This TCR beta chain was sequenced for a study of PD-L1 blockade in urothelial cancer. At the level of the study: About 90% of the roughly 30 patients were men who had bladder-origin urothelial cancer. Once treatment had started, blood was analyzed at 3 weeks (second dose) and again at 6 weeks. Each blood sample yielded a median of about 150,000 T cells.

The CDR3 has 15 amino acids. CDR1 is GTSNPN and CDR2 is SVGIG in the germline V gene (reference sequence). Losses at the gene ends were 2 bases for V and 8 bases for J; bases not matched to a gene: 7. Time point defined: pretreatment peripheral blood. Clones were read by immunoSEQ multiplex PCR, and TCRdb kept only the in-frame ones, dropping some. The data show roughly 55,000 clones, with around 84% seen just once and around 20% held by the top ten. Specimen: PBMCs, collected around atezolizumab (anti-PD-L1) treatment. The chain is built from TRBV30 and TRBJ2-1, with 12 positions matching TRBD2. This receptor was taken from a man aged 60 to 69 with urothelial cancer. CDR3 DNA sequence: TGTGCCTGGAGTAGGGCTAGCGGGGGGGCCCATGAGCAGTTCTTC. Its protein product is CAWSRASGGAHEQFF.